Each of the 28 T cell receptor beta chains below was sequenced from the same sample in a study of CD8 T cells in Susac syndrome. The RNA input was roughly 0.45 to 1 ug, and it was reverse transcribed with random hexamers. TCRdb reprocessed the immunoSEQ multiplex PCR reads with MiXCR, giving one entry per CDR3 protein. The sample holds around 180,000 distinct CDR3 sequences, roughly 94% seen once. Material for sequencing was CD4+ T cells from PBMCs. The origin of the receptors is a human donor with Susac syndrome.

CDR3 in amino acids: CSARRGAGAGDTQYF. The CDR3 DNA follows: TGCAGTGCTAGAAGGGGGGCGGGGGCTGGCGATACGCAGTATTTT. V and J are TRBV20-1 and TRBJ2-3; maybe TRBD2 (7 bases). CDR1 is DFQATT, CDR2 SNEGSKA, per germline (reference sequence). The CDR3 has 15 amino acids. The V gene lost 2 bases and the J gene lost 6 bases, with 18 bases spanning the gap.

The V and J genes are TRBV27 and TRBJ1-1; tentatively, D is TRBD1 (5 bases). This CDR3 is built from 15 residues. The germline V gene has CDR1 MNHEY and CDR2 SMNVEV (reference sequence). V shed 4 bases and J shed 1 base, with 13 bases lying between them. CDR3 amino acids: CASSSLTVPNTEAFF. DNA for the CDR3: TGTGCCAGCAGTTCTTTGACAGTTCCGAACACTGAAGCTTTCTTT.

The rearrangement uses TRBV24-1 and TRBJ2-1; 13 nucleotides match TRBD2. Germline lookup yields CDR1 KGHDR and CDR2 SFDVKD. This CDR3 comprises 16 residues. The V and J ends lost 4 bases and 7 bases, in that order; junction bases with no gene match: 6. The CDR3 DNA sequence: TGTGCCACCAGTGACCCGACTAGCGGGGGGCGTAATGAGCAGTTCTTC. It encodes CATSDPTSGGRNEQFF.

J is TRBJ1-1 and V is TRBV4-3; 7 positions match TRBD1. V gave up 0 bases and J gave up 3 bases; unmatched junction bases: 7. Per the germline V gene, CDR1 is LGHNA and CDR2 is YSLEER. CDR3 size: 16 residues. The DNA of the CDR3 is TGCGCCAGCAGCCAAGATGACAGGGAGGTGTACACTGAAGCTTTCTTT. Translating it yields CASSQDDREVYTEAFF.

The rearrangement uses TRBV30 and TRBJ2-5, with 7 bases lining up with TRBD2. With 0 bases clipped from V and 2 bases from J, the junction kept 6 bases outside the gene matches. This CDR3 region has 15 residues. Germline assignment: CDR1 GTSNPN and CDR2 SVGIG (reference sequence). The CDR3 protein is CAWSVMRGTQETQYF. DNA for the CDR3: TGTGCCTGGAGTGTAATGCGGGGGACTCAAGAGACCCAGTACTTC. The entire variable domain, with the rest obtained from reference TRBV30 and TRBJ2-5, is as follows: SQTIHQWPATLVQPVGSPLSLECTVEGTSNPNLYWYRQAAGRGLQLLFYSVGIGQISSEVPQNLSASRPQDRQFILSSKKLLLSDSGFYLCAWSVMRGTQETQYFGPGTRLLVL.

This chain uses TRBV12-5 with TRBJ2-5; D may be TRBD1 (7 bases). V lost 3 bases and J 5 bases, leaving 13 bases between the germline ends. CDR1 and CDR2 from the germline V gene are LGHNT and FRNRAP. This CDR3 is built from 14 residues. CDR3 amino acids: CASGFLSGGETQYF. CDR3 sequence (DNA): TGTGCTAGTGGTTTCTTATCAGGGGGGGAGACCCAGTACTTC.

V is TRBV4-1 and J is TRBJ2-3; the match to TRBD1 covers 7 bases. CDR1 is MGHRA and CDR2 is YSYEKL in the germline V gene. The length of the CDR3 is 15 residues. The V and J ends lost 4 bases and 4 bases, in that order; junction bases with no gene match: 8. CDR3 region: CASSPRQGLPDTQYF. CDR3 in DNA: TGCGCCAGCAGCCCCCGACAGGGTTTGCCAGATACGCAGTATTTT.

J is TRBJ1-2 and V is TRBV20-1; D is unresolved. The CDR3 runs to 11 residues. Trimming cost V 5 bases and J 3 bases, with 7 bases left between them. From germline, CDR1 is DFQATT and CDR2 SNEGSKA (reference sequence). CDR3 residues: CSALIYYGYTF. CDR3 coding DNA: TGCAGTGCTCTTATCTACTATGGCTACACCTTC.

J is TRBJ2-7 and V is TRBV20-1; TRBD2 matches at 8 bases. Trimming removed 5 bases from V and 4 bases from J; junction bases left unmatched: 4. Germline V lookup: CDR1 DFQATT, CDR2 SNEGSKA (reference sequence). The CDR3 loop spans 12 amino acids. CDR3: CSAFGGVYEQYF. CDR3 DNA: TGCAGTGCTTTCGGGGGGGTTTACGAGCAGTACTTC.

This chain connects TRBV7-9 to TRBJ2-1, with 7 bases that match TRBD1. V shed 2 bases, J shed 9 bases, and the junction held 7 bases outside the gene matches. The CDR3 loop spans 14 amino acids. Germline CDR1 SEHNR, CDR2 FQNEAQ (reference sequence). The CDR3 is CASSLSEGAVEQFF. The CDR3 DNA follows: TGTGCCAGCAGCTTATCAGAGGGGGCGGTTGAGCAGTTCTTC.

This clonotype appeared once. The chain is built from TRBV24-1 and TRBJ2-5, with a possible D match to TRBD1 (7 bases). Germline CDR1 KGHDR, CDR2 SFDVKD. The CDR3 covers 16 residues. The V end was cut by 4 bases, the J end by 3 bases, with 17 bases between. CDR3 sequence: CATSDPRARGEETQYF. The CDR3, as DNA: TGTGCCACCAGTGACCCCAGGGCCAGGGGGGAAGAGACCCAGTACTTC.

The J gene is TRBJ1-1, the V gene TRBV27; TRBD1 matches at 9 bases. The length of the CDR3 is 13 residues. The V gene end was trimmed by 5 bases and the J gene end by 5 bases; junction bases not matched to a gene: 3. CDR1 is MNHEY, CDR2 SMNVEV, per germline (reference sequence). CDR3 bases: TGTGCCAGCAGTGGGACAGGGAGGACTGAAGCTTTCTTT. This gives the protein CASSGTGRTEAFF.

The gene calls are TRBV3-1 and TRBJ2-7, with a tentative D call TRBD2 (7 bases). The germline V and J ends were trimmed by 2 bases and 4 bases, with 15 bases remaining between them. The germline gives CDR1 LGHDT, CDR2 YNNKEL (reference sequence). This CDR3 contains 15 residues. The CDR3 nucleotides are TGTGCCAGCAGCCAAACTAGCGCGGGGACATACGAGCAGTACTTC. It encodes CASSQTSAGTYEQYF.

This clonotype showed up just once. This sequence joins TRBV20-1 and TRBJ2-7; TRBD2 matches at 12 bases. V dropped 1 base and J dropped 4; count of bases not matched to a gene: 11. CDR1 and CDR2 (germline): DFQATT, SNEGSKA (reference sequence). CDR3 length equals 17 residues. The CDR3 DNA sequence: TGCAGTGCTAGAGCCACCCTAGCGGGGGGGTCCCGGTACGAGCAGTACTTC. Amino acids: CSARATLAGGSRYEQYF.

The V gene is TRBV18, the J gene TRBJ1-2; perhaps TRBD1 as D (5 bases). Germline lookup yields CDR1 KGHSH and CDR2 LQKENI. CDR3 length equals 15 residues. Trimming stripped 3 bases from V and 2 bases from J, with 13 bases between. CDR3 nucleotides: TGTGCCAGCTCACCGTTAGGGGAAATCAACTATGGCTACACCTTC. Translating gives CASSPLGEINYGYTF.

Written as DNA, the CDR3 is TGTGCCAGCTCACCTTCGGGACAGGAGCCCTACGAGCAGTACTTC. The encoded protein is CASSPSGQEPYEQYF. The chain employs TRBV18 and TRBJ2-7, with TRBD1 matching 8 bases. J was trimmed by 2 bases and V by 3 bases; bases with no gene match: 6. Germline V gives CDR1 KGHSH, CDR2 LQKENI. The CDR3 covers 15 residues.

The chain joins TRBV2 to TRBJ2-6; D is undetermined. The CDR3 loop spans 15 amino acids. The germline CDR1 and CDR2 sequences are SNHLY and FYNNEI. The V end lost 3 bases, the J end lost 0 bases, and 6 bases lay between the germline ends. The CDR3 loop reads CASSDKSSGANVLTF. In DNA, the CDR3 is TGTGCCAGCAGTGATAAGAGCTCTGGGGCCAACGTCCTGACTTTC.

This sequence joins TRBV23-1 and TRBJ1-1, with no clear D. TRBV23-1 is annotated as an ORF whose role is uncertain. The germline V and J ends were trimmed by 2 bases and 1 base, with 17 bases remaining between them. The CDR3 extends over 17 amino acids. The CDR3 is CASSQPNRGRSNTEAFF. The DNA of the CDR3 is TGCGCCAGCAGTCAACCCAACCGAGGGCGATCGAACACTGAAGCTTTCTTT.

The chain couples TRBV7-2 to TRBJ2-5, with a possible D match to TRBD2 (5 bases). From germline, CDR1 is SGHTA and CDR2 FQGNSA. The CDR3 is 16 amino acids. The V end was cut by 4 bases, the J end by 5 bases, with 20 bases between. The CDR3 nucleotides are TGTGCCAGCAGCTCCCAATCGGCGGGTAAAAGGGAGACCCAGTACTTC. As protein: CASSSQSAGKRETQYF.

The gene calls are TRBV5-1 and TRBJ1-1, with D possibly being TRBD1 (6 bases). Germline V gene lookup returns CDR1 SGHRS and CDR2 YFSETQ. The ends were cut back, 4 bases at V and 0 bases at J, with 19 bases in the middle. This CDR3 is 17 amino acids long. The DNA for the CDR3 is TGCGCCAGCAGCACGGGGGGGACACAAACCATGAACACTGAAGCTTTCTTT. This encodes CASSTGGTQTMNTEAFF.

The genes are TRBV24-1 and TRBJ2-5; D is possibly TRBD1 (5 bases). The CDR3 has 13 residues. Germline V lookup: CDR1 KGHDR, CDR2 SFDVKD. V shed 4 bases and J shed 3 bases, with 8 bases lying between them. This CDR3 is CATSDPREETQYF. CDR3 in DNA: TGTGCCACCAGTGACCCCAGGGAAGAGACCCAGTACTTC.

This chain links TRBV9 with TRBJ2-2; D is ambiguous. Germline CDR1 and CDR2: SGDLS and YYNGEE. The CDR3 covers 16 residues. V was clipped by 3 bases and J by 3 bases, with 15 bases between them. The CDR3 is CASSARPAGYTGELFF. In DNA form, the CDR3 reads TGTGCCAGCAGCGCGCGACCCGCAGGCTACACCGGGGAGCTGTTTTTT.

The V call is TRBV5-1, the J call TRBJ2-7; D remains unclear. With 6 bases removed from V and 3 bases from J, the gap between germline ends came to 7 bases. The CDR3 totals 11 residues. Looked up from germline, CDR1 is SGHRS and CDR2 is YFSETQ. The CDR3 loop reads CASTHGYEQYF. In DNA form, the CDR3 reads TGCGCCAGCACCCATGGCTACGAGCAGTACTTC.

The chain links TRBV2 to TRBJ1-5; D gene unclear. CDR1 is SNHLY and CDR2 is FYNNEI in the germline V gene. Trimming stripped 2 bases from V and 5 bases from J, with 7 bases between. The CDR3 spans 13 residues. CDR3 nucleotides: TGTGCCAGCAGTGAACAAAGTGATCAGCCCCAGCATTTT. It encodes CASSEQSDQPQHF.

V gene TRBV14 combines with J gene TRBJ1-6; TRBD1 matches 7 bases. J gave up 6 bases and V 4 bases, and 6 bases lay outside the gene matches. The CDR3 is 15 amino acids. Germline V gives CDR1 SGHDN, CDR2 FVKESK. CDR3 sequence reads: CASSLRQGGNSPLHF. The CDR3 DNA sequence: TGTGCCAGCAGCCTGAGACAGGGAGGTAATTCACCCCTCCACTTT.

The chain recombines TRBV29-1 with TRBJ2-5; 11 bases map to TRBD2. CDR3 length: 15 amino acids. The V and J ends lost 4 bases and 1 base, in that order; junction bases with no gene match: 5. In germline, CDR1 is SQVTM, CDR2 ANQGSEA. CDR3 DNA sequence: TGCAGCGTTGTGAGACTAGCGGGGCTCCAAGAGACCCAGTACTTC. Translating it yields CSVVRLAGLQETQYF.

The gene calls are TRBV30 and TRBJ1-2; D possibly corresponds to TRBD1 (6 bases). Trimming removed 3 bases from V and 6 bases from J, with 14 bases in between. This CDR3 region has 13 residues. In germline, CDR1 is GTSNPN, CDR2 SVGIG (reference sequence). The CDR3 sequence is CAWSAGQWDGYTF. The CDR3 bases are TGTGCCTGGAGCGCTGGACAGTGGGATGGCTACACCTTC. Complete variable domain (other parts from reference TRBV30 and TRBJ1-2): SQTIHQWPATLVQPVGSPLSLECTVEGTSNPNLYWYRQAAGRGLQLLFYSVGIGQISSEVPQNLSASRPQDRQFILSSKKLLLSDSGFYLCAWSAGQWDGYTFGSGTRLTVV.

The chain links TRBV7-2 to TRBJ2-7; 8 bases match TRBD1. The CDR3 is 15 residues long. Trimming at V came to 3 bases and at J to 0 bases, leaving 4 bases not matched to a gene. Germline V gene lookup returns CDR1 SGHTA and CDR2 FQGNSA. The CDR3 sequence is CASSLGGQVSYEQYF. Here the CDR3 DNA reads TGTGCCAGCAGCTTGGGGGGACAGGTCTCCTACGAGCAGTACTTC.